This TCR beta chain was identified in a study of spatial heterogeneity in lung cancer. Study information: Sequencing consistently turned up more beta-chain sequences than alpha-chain sequences.

There are a few counts of this clonotype. Its antigen is unidentified. Study-wide results and caveats: Compared with follow-up, resection was when ubiquitous expanded tumor TCRs appeared in blood more.

The time point here: sample taken at primary tumor resection. Sequencing covered unsorted whole RNA taken from tumor, nontumor lung or frozen PBMC. About 73 TRACERx patients with early, untreated non-small cell lung cancer donated samples. Every molecule of TCR cDNA had its own unique molecular identifier. MiXCR was run by TCRdb on the 5' RACE reads, yielding one entry per CDR3 protein. The repertoire holds more than 10,000 distinct CDR3 sequences, with roughly 15% as singletons. This specimen consisted of PBMCs, obtained at surgery. The clonotype originates from a male donor with early-stage non-small cell lung cancer.

CDR3: CASSLLAGGRNEQFF. As DNA, the CDR3 is TGTGCCAGCAGCCTACTAGCGGGGGGGCGTAATGAGCAGTTCTTC. The chain has TRBV12-3 or TRBV12-4 and TRBJ2-1; 13 bases line up with TRBD2. This CDR3 is 15 amino acids long. V shed 6 bases, J shed 7 bases, and the junction held 6 bases outside the gene matches.